Each of the 21 T cell receptor beta chains below was sequenced from the same sample in a study of long-term antiretroviral therapy in people with HIV. Survey-level immunoSEQ v3.0 assays were run. The method was immunoSEQ multiplex PCR; TCRdb's version includes in-frame clones alone and lacks a portion of them. This table holds approximately 37,000 clones, roughly 80% found once. The sample was unsorted PBMCs, taken 1 year after starting antiretroviral therapy. These receptors were obtained from a man in his late teens or twenties with HIV.

The chain combines TRBV13 with TRBJ1-1, with a weak D call TRBD1 (5 bases). The germline CDR1 and CDR2 sequences are PRHDT and FYEKMQ (reference sequence). The CDR3 has 12 amino acids. V gave up 5 bases and J gave up 5 bases, with 9 bases separating them. The CDR3 DNA is TGTGCCAGCAGCCCGGGGGTAACTGAAGCTTTCTTT. Its translation is CASSPGVTEAFF.

V gene TRBV5-4 combines with J gene TRBJ1-5; TRBD1 might be the D (6 bases). The CDR3 spans 17 residues. The germline gives CDR1 SGHNT, CDR2 YYREEE (reference sequence). Trimming left V 3 bases short and J 5 bases short, with 21 bases between. The CDR3 here is CASSWTTGKRMDQPQHF. CDR3 bases: TGTGCCAGCAGCTGGACAACAGGGAAAAGGATGGATCAGCCCCAGCATTTT.

V and J are TRBV13 and TRBJ2-1, with 12 bases lining up with TRBD2. The V and J ends lost 4 bases and 14 bases, in that order; junction bases with no gene match: 6. The CDR3 loop spans 13 amino acids. Germline V lookup: CDR1 PRHDT, CDR2 FYEKMQ (reference sequence). The CDR3 reads CASSSTSGGEEFF. The CDR3 DNA reads TGTGCCAGCAGCTCGACTAGCGGGGGAGAGGAGTTCTTC.

This clone has only one observation. The chain couples TRBV5-1 to TRBJ2-2, with 8 bases fitting TRBD1. Germline V gene sequence: CDR1 SGHRS, CDR2 YFSETQ. The junction had 2 bases not matched to a gene; V was cut back by 4 bases and J by 3 bases. There are 14 residues in the CDR3. For the CDR3, the DNA is TGCGCCAGCAGCATGGACAGGGACACCGGGGAGCTGTTTTTT. Translating gives CASSMDRDTGELFF.

The chain links TRBV5-1 to TRBJ2-7; 12 nucleotides align to TRBD1. The CDR3 loop spans 15 amino acids. V was clipped by 4 bases and J by 2 bases; unmatched bases: 4. Germline CDR1 SGHRS, CDR2 YFSETQ. The CDR3 here is CASSPGTGGAYEQYF. The CDR3 DNA is TGCGCCAGCAGCCCGGGGACAGGGGGCGCCTACGAGCAGTACTTC.

The chain recombines TRBV5-6 with TRBJ2-3; D may be TRBD1 or TRBD2 (6 bases each). V was clipped by 7 bases and J by 0 bases, with 15 bases between them. The CDR3 is made up of 15 amino acids. Germline V gene data show CDR1 as SGHDT and CDR2 as YYEEEE. Here the CDR3 DNA reads TGTGCCAGCGCGATCGGGGGCCCCAGCACAGATACGCAGTATTTT. Protein product: CASAIGGPSTDTQYF.

The CDR3 loop reads CASSLSAGGNTIYF. CDR3 in DNA: TGTGCCAGCAGTTTATCGGCGGGTGGAAACACCATATATTTT. The V gene is TRBV27, the J gene TRBJ1-3; no firm D call. Germline assignment: CDR1 MNHEY and CDR2 SMNVEV (reference sequence). Trimming left V 0 bases short and J 3 bases short, with 6 bases between. The CDR3 totals 14 residues.

The chain carries TRBV5-6 and TRBJ1-1; D possibly corresponds to TRBD1 (5 bases). Germline lookup yields CDR1 SGHDT and CDR2 YYEEEE. Trimming pared 4 bases from V and 3 bases from J, leaving 13 bases between. CDR3 length: 14 amino acids. CDR3 DNA: TGTGCCAGCAGCCCGGACGTAGGGGACACTGAAGCTTTCTTT. Its protein product is CASSPDVGDTEAFF.

The rearrangement links TRBV13 to TRBJ2-7; no reliable D call. The CDR3 contains 13 residues. CDR1 is PRHDT, CDR2 FYEKMQ, per germline (reference sequence). Trimming removed 5 bases at V and 3 bases at J, with 11 bases between. The CDR3 sequence is CASSPDPGYEQYF. The CDR3 coding sequence is TGTGCCAGCAGCCCGGACCCGGGCTACGAGCAGTACTTC.

This chain uses TRBV28 with TRBJ1-2, with unresolved D. V dropped 3 bases and J dropped 4 bases, with 9 bases sitting between them. CDR3 length: 13 amino acids. Per the germline V gene, CDR1 is MDHEN and CDR2 is SYDVKM. CDR3 protein: CASSLLTAYGYTF. The DNA for the CDR3 is TGTGCCAGCAGTTTGCTCACCGCCTATGGCTACACCTTC.

The chain uses TRBV4-1 and TRBJ2-7; 7 bases are shared with TRBD2. The V gene's germline CDR1 is MGHRA and CDR2 YSYEKL. The CDR3 is 15 amino acids. With 4 bases clipped from V and 2 bases from J, the junction kept 8 bases outside the gene matches. DNA for the CDR3: TGCGCCAGCAGCCCTTCGGGGGGTTCGCCCTACGAGCAGTACTTC. Its translation is CASSPSGGSPYEQYF.

By its share, this clone is medium-sized. The rearrangement joins TRBV27 to TRBJ2-7, with 7 bases lining up with TRBD1. V shed 4 bases and J 4 bases; nucleotides not matched to a gene: 13. The CDR3 is 16 residues long. The V gene's germline CDR1 is MNHEY and CDR2 SMNVEV (reference sequence). The CDR3 coding sequence is TGTGCCAGCAGTTCCGCACAGGGGAAGCAGAGGTACGAGCAGTACTTC. This translates into CASSSAQGKQRYEQYF.

The chain has TRBV5-4 and TRBJ1-1; 7 nucleotides line up with TRBD1. CDR1 is SGHNT and CDR2 is YYREEE in the germline V gene (reference sequence). V dropped 4 bases and J dropped 4; count of bases not matched to a gene: 10. The CDR3 is 15 residues long. The CDR3 region is CASSPTPGQTTEAFF. CDR3 nucleotide sequence: TGTGCCAGCAGCCCCACCCCGGGACAGACCACTGAAGCTTTCTTT. Full variable domain (missing parts from reference TRBV5-4 and TRBJ1-1): ETGVTQSPTHLIKTRGQQVTLRCSSQSGHNTVSWYQQALGQGPQFIFQYYREEENGRGNFPPRFSGLQFPNYSSELNVNALELDDSALYLCASSPTPGQTTEAFFGQGTRLTVV.

The V gene is TRBV21-1, the J gene TRBJ1-5. TRBV21-1 is a listed pseudogene. The CDR3 totals 16 residues. The CDR3 reads CASRYALHWHHQPQHF. As DNA, the CDR3 is TGTGCCAGCAGATATGCGCTACATTGGCATCATCAGCCCCAGCATTTT.

The chain is built from TRBV21-1 and TRBJ1-3. TRBV21-1 is marked as a pseudogene. CDR3 length: 13 residues. The CDR3 DNA follows: TGTGCCAGCAGCCGGACGGCTGGAAACACCATATATTTT. As protein: CASSRTAGNTIYF.

CDR3 protein: CASSLVTGFVDEQFF. Here the CDR3 DNA reads TGTGCCAGCAGCTTAGTGACAGGGTTTGTGGATGAGCAGTTCTTC. V gene TRBV7-2 combines with J gene TRBJ2-1; 7 bases match TRBD1. Germline V gives CDR1 SGHTA, CDR2 FQGNSA. The V segment lost 1 base and the J segment 8 bases; nucleotides outside the gene matches: 8. The CDR3 has 15 amino acids.

V and J are TRBV25-1 and TRBJ1-1; 7 positions agree with TRBD1. Germline lookup yields CDR1 MGHDK and CDR2 SYGVNS. The trim removed 0 bases at V and 0 bases at J, leaving 1 base unmatched. The CDR3 is 15 amino acids. The CDR3 reads CASSEYGTVNTEAFF. In nucleotides, the CDR3 is TGTGCCAGCAGTGAATACGGGACAGTGAACACTGAAGCTTTCTTT.

This chain connects TRBV6-6 to TRBJ2-7; D gene uncertain. Germline-derived CDR1 and CDR2 are MNHNY and SVGAGI (reference sequence). The CDR3 runs to 13 residues. The ends were cut back, 3 bases at V and 0 bases at J, with 6 bases in the middle. In nucleotides, the CDR3 is TGTGCCAGCAGTTATGGGCCCTCCTACGAGCAGTACTTC. This encodes CASSYGPSYEQYF.

V usage is TRBV19 and J usage is TRBJ1-6, with D possibly matching TRBD1 (5 bases). V was clipped by 7 bases and J by 10 bases, with 14 bases between them. Germline V gives CDR1 LNHDA, CDR2 SQIVND (reference sequence). This CDR3 comprises 13 residues. The CDR3 coding sequence is TGTGCCAGTACGGCGGGGGGGAGGTCACCCCTCCACTTT. Residues: CASTAGGRSPLHF. The full variable domain, rest sourced from reference TRBV19 and TRBJ1-6, is DGGITQSPKYLFRKEGQNVTLSCEQNLNHDAMYWYRQDPGQGLRLIYYSQIVNDFQKGDIAEGYSVSREKKESFPLTVTSAQKNPTAFYLCASTAGGRSPLHFGNGTRLTVT.

This rearrangement joins TRBV5-1 to TRBJ1-1; TRBD1 might be the D (6 bases). The germline CDR1 and CDR2 sequences are SGHRS and YFSETQ. The CDR3 loop spans 15 amino acids. The ends were cut back, 2 bases at V and 8 bases at J, with 19 bases in the middle. CDR3 bases: TGCGCCAGCAGCTTATCACAGGGTGCGGGTGAGGAAGCTTTCTTT. Translating gives CASSLSQGAGEEAFF.

The chain links TRBV15 to TRBJ2-1; 7 bases fit TRBD2. The V segment lost 5 bases and the J segment 9 bases; nucleotides outside the gene matches: 7. CDR1 and CDR2 (germline): LNHNV, YYDKDF (reference sequence). The CDR3 is made up of 13 amino acids. The CDR3: CATSGLGKPEQFF. Here the CDR3 DNA reads TGTGCCACCAGCGGACTAGGGAAACCTGAGCAGTTCTTC.